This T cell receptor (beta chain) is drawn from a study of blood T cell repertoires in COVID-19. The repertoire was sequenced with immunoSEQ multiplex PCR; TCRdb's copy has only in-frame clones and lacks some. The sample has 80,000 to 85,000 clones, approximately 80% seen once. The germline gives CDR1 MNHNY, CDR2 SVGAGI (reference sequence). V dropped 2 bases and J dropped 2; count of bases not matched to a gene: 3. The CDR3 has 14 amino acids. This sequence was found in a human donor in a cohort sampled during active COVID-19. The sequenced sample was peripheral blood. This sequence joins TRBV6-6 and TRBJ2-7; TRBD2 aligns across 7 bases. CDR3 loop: CASSYGAGAYEQYF. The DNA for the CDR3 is TGTGCCAGCAGTTACGGTGCGGGGGCCTACGAGCAGTACTTC.